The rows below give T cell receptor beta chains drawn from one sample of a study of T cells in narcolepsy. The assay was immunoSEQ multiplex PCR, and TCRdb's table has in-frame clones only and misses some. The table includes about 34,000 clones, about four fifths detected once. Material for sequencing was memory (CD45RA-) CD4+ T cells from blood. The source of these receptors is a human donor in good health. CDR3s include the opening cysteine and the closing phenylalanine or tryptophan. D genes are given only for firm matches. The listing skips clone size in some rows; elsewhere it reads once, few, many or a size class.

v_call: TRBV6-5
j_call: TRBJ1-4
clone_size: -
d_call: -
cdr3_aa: CASRREDIANEKLFF

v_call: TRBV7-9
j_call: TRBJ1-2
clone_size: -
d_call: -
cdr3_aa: CASSLEGGYTF

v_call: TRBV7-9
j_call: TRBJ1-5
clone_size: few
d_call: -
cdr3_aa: CASSRDDQPQHF

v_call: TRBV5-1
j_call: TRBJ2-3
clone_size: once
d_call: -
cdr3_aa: CASQSGLSTDTQYF

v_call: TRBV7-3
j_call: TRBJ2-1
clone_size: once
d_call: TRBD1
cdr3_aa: CASSVTDRGTYNEQFF

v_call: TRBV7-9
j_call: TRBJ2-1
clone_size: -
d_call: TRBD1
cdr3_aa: CASSPQGGRAFF

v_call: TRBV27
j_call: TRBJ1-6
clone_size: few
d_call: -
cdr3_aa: CASSLKGGQGKYSPLHF

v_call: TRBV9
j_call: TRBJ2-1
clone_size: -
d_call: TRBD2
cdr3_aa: CASSLGTSGMINNEQFF

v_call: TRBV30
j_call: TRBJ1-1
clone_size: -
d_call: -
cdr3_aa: CAWSRMNTEAFF

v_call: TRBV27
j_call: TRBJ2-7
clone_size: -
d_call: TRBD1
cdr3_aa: CASSYKGQGYEQYF

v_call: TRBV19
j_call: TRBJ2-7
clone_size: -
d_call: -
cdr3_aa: CASRRQVGGTGAYEQYF

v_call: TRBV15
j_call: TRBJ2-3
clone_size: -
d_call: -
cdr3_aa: CATSRLEGGDTQYF

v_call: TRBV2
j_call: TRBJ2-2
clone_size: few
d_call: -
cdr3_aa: CASSEATIRAGELFF

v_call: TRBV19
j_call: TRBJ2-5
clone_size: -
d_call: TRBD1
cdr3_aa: CASSIVDRGLQETQYF

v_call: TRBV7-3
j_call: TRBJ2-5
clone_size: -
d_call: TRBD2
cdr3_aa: CASSYTSGVKTQYF

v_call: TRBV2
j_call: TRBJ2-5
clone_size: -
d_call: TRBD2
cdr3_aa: CASKAGEQETQYF

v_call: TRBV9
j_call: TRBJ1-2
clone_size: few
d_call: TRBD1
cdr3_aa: CASTGTGGNYGYTF

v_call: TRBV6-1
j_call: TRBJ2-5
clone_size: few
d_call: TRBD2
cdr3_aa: CASSEAKTSGSETQYF